This TCR beta chain derives from a study of shared clonotypes between healthy human individuals. Study details: The composition of the donors was a couple of women and a few men aged 18 to 49.

The CDR3 has 15 amino acids. The V and J ends lost 2 bases and 4 bases, in that order; junction bases with no gene match: 4. Germline V lookup: CDR1 SGHTS, CDR2 YDEGEE. As handled by the study authors: Filtering differed because ImmunoSEQ produced junction-only sequences that carried no quality scores. Produced via immunoSEQ multiplex PCR; TCRdb's table is partial and in-frame only. From that table come the V and J calls and clone size; the DNA was used to work out D and trimming. The repertoire includes hundreds of thousands of clones, approximately 79% of them detected once, and 10% sits in the top ten.

V usage is TRBV5-8 and J usage is TRBJ1-5, with 9 bases identical to TRBD1. The clonotype was recovered from a man aged 25-45 years in good health. Material: memory CD4+ T cells sorted from blood. Subset here: CD45RA-negative fraction. CDR3 nucleotide sequence: TGTGCCAGCAGCTTAGGACAGGGGCTGAATCAGCCCCAGCATTTT. Its protein product is CASSLGQGLNQPQHF.